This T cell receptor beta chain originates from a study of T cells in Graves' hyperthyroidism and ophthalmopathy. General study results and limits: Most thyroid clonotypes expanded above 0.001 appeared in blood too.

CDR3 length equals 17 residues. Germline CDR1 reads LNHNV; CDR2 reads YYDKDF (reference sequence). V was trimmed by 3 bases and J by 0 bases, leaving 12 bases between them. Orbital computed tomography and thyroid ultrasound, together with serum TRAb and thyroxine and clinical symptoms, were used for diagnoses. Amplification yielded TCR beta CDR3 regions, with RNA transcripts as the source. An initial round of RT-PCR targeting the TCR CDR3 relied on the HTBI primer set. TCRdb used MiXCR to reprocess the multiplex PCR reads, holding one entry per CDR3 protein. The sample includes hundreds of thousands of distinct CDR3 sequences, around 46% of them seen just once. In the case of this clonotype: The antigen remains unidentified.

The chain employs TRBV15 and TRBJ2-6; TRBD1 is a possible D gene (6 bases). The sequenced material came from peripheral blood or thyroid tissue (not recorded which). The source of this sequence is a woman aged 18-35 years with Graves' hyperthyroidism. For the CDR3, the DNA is TGTGCCACCAGCAGCCAGGGGAAGAACTCTGGGGCCAACGTCCTGACTTTC. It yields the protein CATSSQGKNSGANVLTF. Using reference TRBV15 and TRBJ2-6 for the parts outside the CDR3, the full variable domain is DAMVIQNPRYQVTQFGKPVTLSCSQTLNHNVMYWYQQKSSQAPKLLFHYYDKDFNNEADTPDNFQSRRPNTSFCFLDIRSPGLGDTAMYLCATSSQGKNSGANVLTFGAGSRLTVL.